This TCR beta chain was identified in a study of human T cells and chemical hapten exposure. Across the whole study: A mostly female patient group had alopecia areata, totalis or universalis. Study-wide results and caveats: Controls had significantly fewer large CDR3 similarity clusters than were formed by expanded TCRs.

TCRdb passed the RACE reads through MiXCR, listing each CDR3 protein once. The repertoire includes roughly 94,000 distinct CDR3 sequences, approximately 8.6% of them detected once, and 2% to 2.5% sits in the top ten. This clonotype was counted many times. Antigen: not known. Germline V gene lookup returns CDR1 SEHNR and CDR2 FQNEAQ (reference sequence). V was shortened by 1 base and J by 5 bases, with 8 bases between the two germline ends. This CDR3 has 13 residues. Described time point: patch test 2, 6 weeks after DPC sensitization. Treatment noted: therapeutic diphenylcyclopropenone sensitization with weekly scalp DPC.

The V and J genes are TRBV7-9 and TRBJ2-5; D gene ambiguous. The source material was whole blood, sampled in connection with sensitization to the hapten diphenylcyclopropenone (DPC). The receptor was isolated from a woman aged 40-49 years with alopecia areata. Some clones in this sample may be carry-over from other donors' samples. CDR3 amino acids: CASSLGNWETQYF. For the CDR3, the DNA is TGTGCCAGCAGCTTAGGGAATTGGGAGACCCAGTACTTC.